This TCR beta chain came from a study of blood T cell repertoires in COVID-19. Across the study: In each case, the material was cDNA or gDNA derived from T cells, B-cell-depleted T cells, or PBMCs.

As handled by the study authors: Amplification of reference gene primers provided the estimated nucleated cell counts. Data came from immunoSEQ multiplex PCR; TCRdb stores just in-frame clones and leaves some out. For V, J and clone size, that table is used; D and trimming come from the DNA. This sample has 100,000 or so clones, with about 89% found just once. Germline lookup yields CDR1 SGHRS and CDR2 YFSETQ. This CDR3 is 13 amino acids long. V was pared by 4 bases and J by 0 bases, with 7 bases between. Sequenced sample: peripheral blood. J is TRBJ1-1 and V is TRBV5-1, with D possibly matching TRBD1 (5 bases). The sequence was collected from a human donor with acute or convalescent COVID-19. The donor label of this sample is uncertain. CDR3 in amino acids: CASSAGLNTEAFF. The CDR3 region has the DNA TGCGCCAGCAGCGCAGGGCTGAACACTGAAGCTTTCTTT.